This is a list of T cell receptor beta chains from one sample in a study of blood T cells in healthy people across ages. TCRdb ran MiXCR on the 5' RACE reads and lists one entry per CDR3 protein. Seen here are under 2,000,000 distinct CDR3 sequences, about 50% observed once, and the top ten hold around 2.1%. Sequenced input: blood. These receptors originate from a woman in her thirties or forties in good health. Both conserved end residues are part of each CDR3. A D gene is named only where the DNA matches it firmly. Some rows mark clone size as missing; the rest say once, few, many or name a class of expanded clone.

d_gene	abundance	j_gene	v_gene	CDR3nt	CDR3aa
-	many	TRBJ2-3	TRBV7-2	TGTGCCAGCAGCTTAGCGTCTAGCGCGGGCGATACGCAGTATTTT	CASSLASSAGDTQYF
TRBD2	few	TRBJ2-3	TRBV6-6	TGTGCCAGCAGTGGCACTAGCGGGGCTTACACAGATACGCAGTATTTT	CASSGTSGAYTDTQYF
-	-	TRBJ2-1	TRBV11-2	TGTGCCAGCAGCCCCGCGGGCGGGGCGCCTTACAATGAGCAGTTCTTC	CASSPAGGAPYNEQFF
-	-	TRBJ2-5	TRBV7-2	TGTGCCAGCAGCCCCCAGGGGACTCTGGGGGGAGAGACCCAGTACTTC	CASSPQGTLGGETQYF
-	once	TRBJ1-6	TRBV3-1	TGTGCCAGCAGCCAAGGGCCCTTGGCAGAGAATTCACCCCTCCACTTT	CASSQGPLAENSPLHF
-	many	TRBJ1-6	TRBV7-2	TGTGCCAGCAGCTTAGTTGCGGAGTATAATTCACCCCTCCACTTT	CASSLVAEYNSPLHF
TRBD1	-	TRBJ2-1	TRBV15	TGTGCCACCAGCAGAGATATTTGGGACAGCGCCTACAATAAGCAGTTCTTC	CATSRDIWDSAYNKQFF
-	-	TRBJ2-5	TRBV4-2	TGTGCCAGCAGCCAAGATTGGAGGCACCAAGAGACCCAGTACTTC	CASSQDWRHQETQYF
-	-	TRBJ2-6	TRBV5-1	TGCGCCAGCAGCTTGAACAGGGTAAACGCCAACGTCCTGACTTTC	CASSLNRVNANVLTF
-	-	TRBJ1-2	TRBV4-3	TGCGCCAGCAGCCAAGATGCGATTAACTATGGCTACACCTTC	CASSQDAINYGYTF
-	once	TRBJ2-1	TRBV11-2	TGTGCCAGCAGCTTAGATGGCGGGGTCTCCTACAATGAGCAGTTCTTC	CASSLDGGVSYNEQFF
-	few	TRBJ2-3	TRBV7-2	TGTGCCAGCAGCTTCCTACTGACAGATACGCAGTATTTT	CASSFLLTDTQYF
TRBD2	-	TRBJ2-3	TRBV5-1	TGCGCCAGCAGGGAAGGCCATAGCGGGGGAGCGTCAGATACGCAGTATTTT	CASREGHSGGASDTQYF
-	-	TRBJ2-3	TRBV12-5	TGTGCTAGTGGTTTGAGGACAGCTAGCACAGATACGCAGTATTTT	CASGLRTASTDTQYF
-	few	TRBJ2-7	TRBV29-1	TGCAGCGTTGAAGACCGGACGGCCTCCTACGAGCAGTACTTC	CSVEDRTASYEQYF
-	-	TRBJ1-1	TRBV19	TGTGCCAGTAGCAAACCGGGACCCAACACTGAAGCTTTCTTT	CASSKPGPNTEAFF
-	few	TRBJ1-2	TRBV6-5	TGTGCCAGCAGTTACTCGAGTCAGGACCCCAAATCGTGGGGCTACACCTTC	CASSYSSQDPKSWGYTF
TRBD1	-	TRBJ2-4	TRBV5-1	TGCGCCAGCAGCTTGGAGGGACAGGGGGCCAAAAACATTCAGTACTTC	CASSLEGQGAKNIQYF
-	-	TRBJ2-3	TRBV4-3	TGCGCCAGCAGCCAAGAAGCCGGATCAGGGGTTGCAGATACGCAGTATTTT	CASSQEAGSGVADTQYF
-	-	TRBJ1-1	TRBV12-3/TRBV12-4	TGTGCCAGCAGCCTTGCAGGCGGATGGGACGCTTTCTTT	CASSLAGGWDAFF
-	-	TRBJ2-7	TRBV10-3	TGTGCCATCAGCCGGGACTCCTACTACAATGAGCAGTACTTC	CAISRDSYYNEQYF
TRBD1	-	TRBJ2-5	TRBV15	TGTGCCACCAGCAGAGACATCGGGACAGGGGGGCGTCGGTACTTC	CATSRDIGTGGRRYF
-	-	TRBJ1-6	TRBV5-6	TGTGCCAGCAGCTTATACGGGGGGGAACCCCTCCACTTT	CASSLYGGEPLHF
TRBD1	-	TRBJ1-5	TRBV10-3	TGTGCCATCAGTGGGTTGGGACAGGGGCCACAGCCCCAGCATTTT	CAISGLGQGPQPQHF
-	-	TRBJ2-3	TRBV9	TGTGCCAGCAGCGTAGCTGACCCAGATACGCAGTATTTT	CASSVADPDTQYF
TRBD2	-	TRBJ2-5	TRBV7-8	TGTGCCAGCAGCTTGGGACGGGAGGCGGAGACCCAGTACTTC	CASSLGREAETQYF
-	few	TRBJ2-3	TRBV5-1	TGCGCCAGCAGCTTGGTACCAGGGATATTCACAGATACGCAGTATTTT	CASSLVPGIFTDTQYF
-	-	TRBJ1-4	TRBV5-1	TGCGCCAGCAGCCCGGAATCAATATTGGCAACTAATGAAAAACTGTTTTTT	CASSPESILATNEKLFF
-	few	TRBJ1-2	TRBV25-1	TGTGCCAGCAGTGTGTTTTATAACTATGGCTACACCTTC	CASSVFYNYGYTF
TRBD1	-	TRBJ1-2	TRBV6-2/TRBV6-3	TGTGCCAGCAGTTACCCGACAGGGGACTCTAACTATGGCTACACCTTC	CASSYPTGDSNYGYTF
-	-	TRBJ2-7	TRBV6-2/TRBV6-3	TGTGCCAGCAGCCCCCTAAGGGCAGGGGAGCAGTACTTC	CASSPLRAGEQYF
-	-	TRBJ1-2	TRBV7-9	TGTGCCTGCGGACAACTGACTAACTATGGCTACACCTTC	CACGQLTNYGYTF
-	few	TRBJ2-7	TRBV3-1	TGTGCCAGCAGCCAAGTACTAGGAATATACGAGCAGTACTTC	CASSQVLGIYEQYF
-	-	TRBJ2-4	TRBV20-1	TGCAGTGCTAGAGCCCCCGGGGGAGCCAAAAACATTCAGTACTTC	CSARAPGGAKNIQYF
TRBD1	-	TRBJ1-6	TRBV25-1	TGTGCCAGCAGTGAGACAGGGGGCGTAGGTTCACCCCTCCACTTT	CASSETGGVGSPLHF
-	-	TRBJ1-6	TRBV15	TGTGCCACCAGCGAGGGAGTCGATCGGTCACCCCTCCACTTT	CATSEGVDRSPLHF
-	-	TRBJ2-7	TRBV7-2	TGTGCCAGCAGCTTAGGGCAGAATGGCGAGCAGTACTTC	CASSLGQNGEQYF
TRBD2	-	TRBJ2-1	TRBV6-5	TGTGCCAGCAGTGGTGGACTAGCGGGGGTGTACAATGAGCAGTTCTTC	CASSGGLAGVYNEQFF
TRBD1	-	TRBJ1-5	TRBV29-1	TGCAGCGTTCCTAGGCTGGGACAGTATGGGAATCAGCCCCAGCATTTT	CSVPRLGQYGNQPQHF
-	-	TRBJ1-2	TRBV12-3/TRBV12-4	TGTGCCAGCAGCCCCGGGGCCCCAGTTGGCTACACCTTC	CASSPGAPVGYTF
TRBD1	few	TRBJ1-1	TRBV6-5	TGTGCCAGCAGCCTTATCGGACAGGCGGGGAACACTGAAGCTTTCTTT	CASSLIGQAGNTEAFF
-	-	TRBJ1-5	TRBV5-5	TGTGCCAGCAGCTTGAGTTTGGCAGGGTTTTTCCAGCCCCAGCATTTT	CASSLSLAGFFQPQHF
-	-	TRBJ2-7	TRBV6-5	TGTGCCACCAAAGACGGGAGCGAGCAGTACTTC	CATKDGSEQYF
-	-	TRBJ1-4	TRBV15	TGTGCCACCAGCAGTCCGGGAAGGGGACTAAATGAAAAACTGTTTTTT	CATSSPGRGLNEKLFF
-	-	TRBJ2-5	TRBV15	TGTGCCACCAGCAGAGTGCTATGGGAGACCCAGTACTTC	CATSRVLWETQYF
TRBD2	-	TRBJ2-1	TRBV4-2	TGTGCCAGCAGCCAAGCGGGGGGGGGCCGCAATGAGCAGTTCTTC	CASSQAGGGRNEQFF
TRBD1	-	TRBJ2-7	TRBV6-2/TRBV6-3	TGTGCCAGCAGTCGTCAGGGGGCTCAGGCCGAGCAGTACTTC	CASSRQGAQAEQYF
TRBD1	-	TRBJ1-1	TRBV12-3/TRBV12-4	TGTGCCAGCAGTTTATTCAGTGGACAGGTTGGGAACACTGAAGCTTTCTTT	CASSLFSGQVGNTEAFF
TRBD2	-	TRBJ2-1	TRBV29-1	TGCAGCGTTGAAGATCCCGGGGGGGCTATCAACAATGAGCAGTTCTTC	CSVEDPGGAINNEQFF
TRBD2	few	TRBJ2-7	TRBV4-3	TGCGCCAGCAGCAGCCTAGCGGGGGCCGAGCAGTACTTC	CASSSLAGAEQYF
-	many	TRBJ2-3	TRBV5-1	TGCGCCAGCAGCTTGGTGCCATCTAGCACAGATACGCAGTATTTT	CASSLVPSSTDTQYF
-	-	TRBJ2-7	TRBV6-5	TGTGCCAGCAGCCCTATCCCAGGGCACGAGCAGTACTTC	CASSPIPGHEQYF
-	-	TRBJ1-2	TRBV7-9	TGTGCCAGCAGCCCCGACAGACTTAACTATGGCTACACCTTC	CASSPDRLNYGYTF
TRBD1	few	TRBJ1-2	TRBV7-9	TGTGCCAGCAGCTTTGGGGACAGGGTGTCCTATGGCTACACCTTC	CASSFGDRVSYGYTF
-	few	TRBJ2-5	TRBV12-3/TRBV12-4	TGTGCCAGCAGTTTGATCAACCAAGAGACCCAGTACTTC	CASSLINQETQYF
TRBD2	-	TRBJ2-5	TRBV20-1	TGCAGTGCTAGTGGAACTAGCGGGGGCCAAGGGACCCAGTACTTC	CSASGTSGGQGTQYF
-	-	TRBJ2-5	TRBV20-1	TGCAGTGCTAGAGCCTCGGGCCTCAGCCGGGAGACCCAGTACTTC	CSARASGLSRETQYF